These T cell receptor beta chains were read from a single sample in a study of CXCR3-negative and CXCR3-positive naive CD8 T cells. One entry per CDR3 protein, without DNA, is what TCRdb gives after re-calling the 5' RACE reads. The sample table includes roughly 93,000 distinct CDR3 sequences. Sequenced sample: naive CXCR3+ CD8+ T cells from blood. These receptors all come from a human donor in good health. Some clones in this sample may be carry-over from other donors' samples. The CDR3 runs from the conserved cysteine through the conserved F or W.

CASSQDLRGPYEQYF	TRBV14	TRBJ2-7
CASSKEGPDREGNQPQHF	TRBV21-1	TRBJ1-5
CASSQGLPEQYF	TRBV7-2	TRBJ2-7
CASSNASGIPTDTQYF	TRBV21-1	TRBJ2-3
CASSFLGVVHGYTF	TRBV7-9	TRBJ1-2
CASTLDGVQETQYF	TRBV7-9	TRBJ2-5
CASKLRSNEKLFF	TRBV6-2/TRBV6-3	TRBJ1-4
CASSNSLGTFHLGEQFF	TRBV12-3/TRBV12-4	TRBJ2-1
CASSLVLRDGDTQYF	TRBV7-9	TRBJ2-3
CASSSMPSAFSGNTIYF	TRBV6-2/TRBV6-3	TRBJ1-3
CASSSPKGGGYGYTF	TRBV12-3/TRBV12-4	TRBJ1-2
CASRTTGGSEKLFF	TRBV4-1	TRBJ1-4
CASSLLAEGTDTQYF	TRBV7-2	TRBJ2-3
CASSLIDRGGTEAFF	TRBV6-2/TRBV6-3	TRBJ1-1
CASSASRLYEQYF	TRBV7-2	TRBJ2-7
CASSPDRVNEQYF	TRBV7-9	TRBJ2-7
CASSLGDYRGDTQYF	TRBV28	TRBJ2-3
CASSLGFSEQFF	TRBV7-7	TRBJ2-1
CASSITAGAQGTYEQYF	TRBV9	TRBJ2-7
CSVEEAALNYGYTF	TRBV29-1	TRBJ1-2
CARDSPLADTQYF	TRBV30	TRBJ2-3
CASSPVFGRAADTQYF	TRBV4-1	TRBJ2-3
CASSLVETGNTEAFF	TRBV7-9	TRBJ1-1
CASSAAGGRTEAFF	TRBV7-2	TRBJ1-1
CASSQEGTDRGLYGYTF	TRBV4-2	TRBJ1-2
CSGVGQGSPNEQFF	TRBV29-1	TRBJ2-1
CASSQERDRGLEQYF	TRBV4-1	TRBJ2-7
CASSLAGGYNEQFF	TRBV6-2/TRBV6-3	TRBJ2-1
CASSIGAAGRNEQFF	TRBV19	TRBJ2-1
CASSLGGATGELFF	TRBV7-3	TRBJ2-2
CASSYSRAGMQGNIQYF	TRBV6-5	TRBJ2-4
CASNDPTGILNEQFF	TRBV19	TRBJ2-1
CASSVGGATNEKLFF	TRBV9	TRBJ1-4
CSVVTGGEYEQYF	TRBV29-1	TRBJ2-7
CASSHFPPEIHQPQHF	TRBV3-1	TRBJ1-5
CASSPMEGNQPQHF	TRBV7-9	TRBJ1-5
CASIMTGSSYEQYF	TRBV7-9	TRBJ2-7
CSVHQGSTDTQYF	TRBV29-1	TRBJ2-3